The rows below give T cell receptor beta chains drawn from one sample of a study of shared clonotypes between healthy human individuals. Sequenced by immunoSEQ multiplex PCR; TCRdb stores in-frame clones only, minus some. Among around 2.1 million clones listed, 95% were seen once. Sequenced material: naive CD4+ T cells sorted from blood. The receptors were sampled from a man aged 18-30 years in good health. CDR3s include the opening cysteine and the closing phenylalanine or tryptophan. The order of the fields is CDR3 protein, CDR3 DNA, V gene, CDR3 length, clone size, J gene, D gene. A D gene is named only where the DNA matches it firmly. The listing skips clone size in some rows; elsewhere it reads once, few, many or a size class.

CASSISGGNTEAFF | TGTGCCAGTAGTATCTCCGGGGGGAACACTGAAGCTTTCTTT | TRBV19 | 14 | NA | TRBJ1-1 | NA
CASSKDRTDTQYF | TGTGCCAGCAGCAAGGACAGAACAGATACGCAGTATTTT | TRBV5-4 | 13 | NA | TRBJ2-3 | NA
CAWSTDTEAFF | TGTGCCTGGAGTACGGACACTGAAGCTTTCTTT | TRBV30 | 11 | NA | TRBJ1-1 | NA
CASSYKGTNQPQHF | TGTGCCAGCAGTTACAAGGGGACCAATCAGCCCCAGCATTTT | TRBV6-5 | 14 | NA | TRBJ1-5 | NA
CASSEARGTPGNTIYF | TGTGCCAGCAGTGAAGCGAGGGGAACCCCTGGAAACACCATATATTTT | TRBV2 | 16 | NA | TRBJ1-3 | NA
CASRGVGVAEPPYGYTF | TGTGCCAGCAGAGGGGTGGGGGTAGCGGAGCCCCCTTATGGCTACACCTTC | TRBV7-9 | 17 | NA | TRBJ1-2 | NA
CASSSHTGAWETQYF | TGTGCCAGCAGCTCACATACAGGGGCGTGGGAGACCCAGTACTTC | TRBV11-2 | 15 | NA | TRBJ2-5 | TRBD1
CASSAQGSGNTIYF | TGTGCCAGCAGTGCCCAGGGGTCTGGAAACACCATATATTTT | TRBV25-1 | 14 | NA | TRBJ1-3 | NA
CASSPTGTQAVTDTQYF | TGCGCCAGCAGCCCAACCGGGACCCAGGCGGTGACAGATACGCAGTATTTT | TRBV4-1 | 17 | NA | TRBJ2-3 | NA
CASSQDWIVGAEQYF | TGCGCCAGCAGCCAAGATTGGATTGTGGGGGCCGAGCAGTACTTC | TRBV4-3 | 15 | NA | TRBJ2-7 | NA
CASRRTGNTEAFF | TGTGCCAGCAGACGCACAGGGAACACTGAAGCTTTCTTT | TRBV2 | 13 | NA | TRBJ1-1 | NA
CSVVTISGEKLFF | TGCAGCGTTGTAACAATATCGGGTGAAAAACTGTTTTTT | TRBV29-1 | 13 | NA | TRBJ1-4 | NA
CASSFSGYEQYF | TGTGCCAGCAGCTTTTCAGGGTACGAGCAGTACTTC | TRBV7-8 | 12 | NA | TRBJ2-7 | NA
CAGEKGGFLGTVGGYTF | TGTGCCGGCGAAAAAGGGGGCTTCCTTGGGACAGTGGGCGGCTACACCTTC | TRBV5-6 | 17 | NA | TRBJ1-2 | TRBD1
CASSQVGRANTEAFF | TGCGCCAGCAGCCAAGTTGGCAGAGCGAACACTGAAGCTTTCTTT | TRBV4-3 | 15 | NA | TRBJ1-1 | NA
CAWSRGGTGRNEQYF | TGTGCCTGGAGTAGGGGGGGGACAGGGAGGAACGAGCAGTACTTC | TRBV30 | 15 | once | TRBJ2-7 | TRBD1
CASSSRDPGSGELFF | TGCGCCAGCAGCTCCCGGGACCCCGGGTCCGGGGAGCTGTTTTTT | TRBV5-1 | 15 | NA | TRBJ2-2 | NA
CASRRTAGGSYEQYF | TGTGCCAGCAGGAGGACAGCGGGAGGGTCCTACGAGCAGTACTTC | TRBV6-5 | 15 | once | TRBJ2-7 | TRBD2
CASSLIRQGARGNQPQHF | TGTGCCAGCAGCCTTATAAGACAGGGGGCGCGGGGCAATCAGCCCCAGCATTTT | TRBV27 | 18 | NA | TRBJ1-5 | TRBD1
CASSLLSGGYEQYF | TGTGCCAGCAGCTTGTTATCGGGGGGCTACGAGCAGTACTTC | TRBV5-6 | 14 | NA | TRBJ2-7 | TRBD2
CASSPPGSAGAFDTQYF | TGTGCCAGCAGCCCGCCGGGTTCGGCGGGAGCCTTCGATACGCAGTATTTT | TRBV5-4 | 17 | NA | TRBJ2-3 | TRBD2
CAWSSRDNSPLHF | TGTGCCTGGAGTAGCAGGGATAATTCACCCCTCCACTTT | TRBV30 | 13 | NA | TRBJ1-6 | NA
CASSTPSGEGYGYTF | TGTGCCAGCAGTACTCCCTCAGGGGAAGGCTATGGCTACACCTTC | TRBV28 | 15 | NA | TRBJ1-2 | NA
CASSQRTGNIPNEKLFF | TGCGCCAGCAGCCAACGGACAGGGAACATACCTAATGAAAAACTGTTTTTT | TRBV5-1 | 17 | NA | TRBJ1-4 | TRBD1
CASSLGRNNEKLFF | TGCGCCAGCAGCTTGGGTCGGAATAATGAAAAACTGTTTTTT | TRBV5-1 | 14 | NA | TRBJ1-4 | NA
CASSLLTGTDTQYF | TGCGCCAGCAGCCTGTTGACAGGCACAGATACGCAGTATTTT | TRBV5-1 | 14 | NA | TRBJ2-3 | NA
CASRATGSGTGELFF | TGTGCCAGCAGAGCCACGGGATCGGGTACCGGGGAGCTGTTTTTT | TRBV2 | 15 | NA | TRBJ2-2 | NA
CASSLGSAGNTIYF | TGTGCCAGCAGCTTAGGTTCTGCTGGAAACACCATATATTTT | TRBV11-2 | 14 | NA | TRBJ1-3 | NA
CASSLAGGTDTQYF | TGTGCCTCCAGTTTAGCAGGGGGCACAGATACGCAGTATTTT | TRBV28 | 14 | NA | TRBJ2-3 | NA
CASSPGLNSYEQYF | TGTGCCAGCAGCCCGGGACTTAACTCCTACGAGCAGTACTTC | TRBV9 | 14 | NA | TRBJ2-7 | NA
CASSSRTGNNSPLHF | TGTGCCAGCAGCTCCCGGACAGGGAATAATTCACCCCTCCACTTT | TRBV7-2 | 15 | NA | TRBJ1-6 | TRBD1
CASSEAAVGYTF | TGTGCCAGCAGTGAGGCCGCCGTAGGCTACACCTTC | TRBV25-1 | 12 | NA | TRBJ1-2 | NA
CASSGGAIQPQHF | TGTGCCAGCTCAGGGGGCGCGATCCAGCCCCAGCATTTT | TRBV7-2 | 13 | NA | TRBJ1-5 | TRBD1
CASSVGGSGIAYEQYF | TGTGCCAGCAGCGTAGGGGGTAGCGGGATCGCCTACGAGCAGTACTTC | TRBV9 | 16 | NA | TRBJ2-7 | TRBD2